The 11 T cell receptor beta chains in this list originate from one sample, sequenced in a study of shared clonotypes between healthy human individuals. Profiled with immunoSEQ multiplex PCR; TCRdb holds only in-frame clones, not every one. The sample contains about 480,000 clones, approximately 85% of which appear only once. Source material: PBMCs. Source of these receptors: a middle-aged woman in good health. Some clones in this sample may be carry-over from other donors' samples.

On this clone: This same CDR3 is encoded by further DNA sequences in the sample. The gene calls are TRBV5-1 and TRBJ2-5; 12 positions match TRBD2. J gave up 5 bases and V 4 bases, and 6 bases lay outside the gene matches. CDR3 length: 15 amino acids. Germline V gene sequence: CDR1 SGHRS, CDR2 YFSETQ. The CDR3 DNA is TGCGCCAGCAGCCCGGGGACTAGCGGGCGGGAGACCCAGTACTTC. Translation gives CASSPGTSGRETQYF.

The chain combines TRBV19 with TRBJ2-7; weak D call: TRBD2 (5 bases). The CDR3 contains 14 residues. Per germline, CDR1 LNHDA and CDR2 SQIVND (reference sequence). The V end was cut by 3 bases, the J end by 3 bases, with 12 bases between. The CDR3 nucleotides read TGTGCCAGTAGTATGGGGAGTCTGAGCTACGAGCAGTACTTC. Its translation is CASSMGSLSYEQYF.

Regarding this clone: This sample includes further DNA sequences coding for the same CDR3. This sequence joins TRBV28 and TRBJ2-7; possible D gene TRBD2, 6 bases. The CDR3 extends over 12 amino acids. CDR1 is MDHEN, CDR2 SYDVKM, per germline. With 3 bases removed from V and 3 bases from J, the gap between germline ends came to 6 bases. CDR3 sequence reads: CASSLGGYEQYF. The CDR3, as DNA: TGTGCCAGCAGTTTGGGGGGCTACGAGCAGTACTTC.

The chain employs TRBV5-6 and TRBJ2-5; TRBD1 is a possible D gene (6 bases). CDR1 is SGHDT and CDR2 is YYEEEE in the germline V gene. Trimming shortened V by 1 base and J by 3 bases, and 16 bases separated the two germline ends. The CDR3 sequence is 16 residues long. CDR3 region: CASSLWGKGTKETQYF. The DNA of the CDR3 is TGTGCCAGCAGCTTGTGGGGGAAAGGGACAAAAGAGACCCAGTACTTC. The whole variable domain, remainder taken from reference TRBV5-6 and TRBJ2-5, is DAGVTQSPTHLIKTRGQQVTLRCSPKSGHDTVSWYQQALGQGPQFIFQYYEEEERQRGNFPDRFSGHQFPNYSSELNVNALLLGDSALYLCASSLWGKGTKETQYFGPGTRLLVL.

The CDR3 DNA sequence: TGTGCCAGCACCCGAGGGGGTAAGGGGAATAACAATGAGCAGTTCTTC. Amino acids: CASTRGGKGNNNEQFF. J is TRBJ2-1 and V is TRBV7-9; possibly TRBD1 for D (6 bases). This CDR3 has 16 residues. CDR1 and CDR2 from the germline V gene are SEHNR and FQNEAQ (reference sequence). V lost 7 bases to trimming and J lost 5 bases, with 21 bases between them. Full variable domain (missing parts from reference TRBV7-9 and TRBJ2-1): DTGVSQNPRHKITKRGQNVTFRCDPISEHNRLYWYRQTLGQGPEFLTYFQNEAQLEKSRLLSDRFSAERPKGSFSTLEIQRTEQGDSAMYLCASTRGGKGNNNEQFFGPGTRLTVL.

The J gene is TRBJ2-5, the V gene TRBV28, with TRBD1 as a possible D gene (5 bases). This CDR3 spans 14 amino acids. V lost 2 bases to trimming and J lost 5 bases, with 12 bases between them. The germline V gene encodes CDR1 MDHEN and CDR2 SYDVKM. The CDR3 region has the DNA TGTGCCAGCAGTTTAATAGGGGCAGGGGAGACCCAGTACTTC. Amino acid sequence: CASSLIGAGETQYF.

This clone has just one count. This sequence joins TRBV9 and TRBJ1-2; D remains unclear. The CDR3 consists of 16 residues. Germline lookup yields CDR1 SGDLS and CDR2 YYNGEE. Trimming left V 0 bases short and J 0 bases short, with 12 bases between. The CDR3 DNA sequence: TGTGCCAGCAGCGTAGGGCGGGCAGACTCTAACTATGGCTACACCTTC. As protein: CASSVGRADSNYGYTF.

The chain recombines TRBV19 with TRBJ1-4; no clear D gene. This CDR3 spans 13 amino acids. CDR1 LNHDA and CDR2 SQIVND come from the germline V gene (reference sequence). Trimming removed 6 bases at V and 10 bases at J, with 15 bases between. CDR3 nucleotides: TGTGCCAGTAGCCAACGAAGGGAAGGAAAACTGTTTTTT. Amino acids: CASSQRREGKLFF.

The chain has TRBV28 and TRBJ2-4, with D possibly matching TRBD2 (5 bases). V lost 5 bases to trimming and J lost 3 bases, with 11 bases between them. The CDR3 extends over 14 amino acids. The germline V gene encodes CDR1 MDHEN and CDR2 SYDVKM. CDR3 in amino acids: CASSRGRLKNIQYF. The CDR3 bases are TGTGCCAGCAGTCGGGGTCGGCTCAAAAACATTCAGTACTTC.

The rearrangement uses TRBV9 and TRBJ1-2; no clear D gene. Germline V gene lookup returns CDR1 SGDLS and CDR2 YYNGEE. The CDR3 loop spans 12 amino acids. Trimming removed 0 bases at V and 11 bases at J, with 11 bases between. CDR3 DNA sequence: TGTGCCAGCAGCGTAGCGTCCAGTCTATACACCTTC. The encoded protein is CASSVASSLYTF.

This rearrangement joins TRBV2 to TRBJ2-3; TRBD2 might be the D (6 bases). Germline V gene data show CDR1 as SNHLY and CDR2 as FYNNEI. Trimming stripped 1 base from V and 5 bases from J, with 16 bases between. The CDR3 covers 16 residues. Written as DNA, the CDR3 is TGTGCCAGCAGTGAAGGTCTAGCGAATACTGGAGATACGCAGTATTTT. As protein: CASSEGLANTGDTQYF.